This passage covers 21 T cell receptor beta chains from one sample sequenced in a study of CD8+ T cells in alopecia areata. RNA was isolated and reverse transcribed to cDNA, the sequencing template. The repertoire was sequenced with immunoSEQ multiplex PCR; TCRdb's copy has only in-frame clones and lacks some. Of over 150,000 clones in the sample, roughly 56% are singletons; the top ten hold approximately 4.9%. Sequencing used CD8+ T cells sorted from blood. The receptors were sampled from a human donor in good health.

The V call is TRBV9, the J call TRBJ2-3; 7 nucleotides line up with TRBD2. From germline, CDR1 is SGDLS and CDR2 YYNGEE. The CDR3 is 15 amino acids. V was clipped by 4 bases and J by 3 bases; unmatched bases: 8. The CDR3 reads CASSPSSGGTDTQYF. The DNA of the CDR3 is TGTGCCAGCAGCCCCTCTAGCGGCGGAACAGATACGCAGTATTTT.

The chain recombines TRBV11-2 with TRBJ2-7; no firm D call. Trimming cost V 0 bases and J 5 bases, with 8 bases left between them. The germline V gene encodes CDR1 SGHAT and CDR2 FQNNGV. CDR3 size: 13 residues. CDR3 coding DNA: TGTGCCAGCAGCTTAGAAACACCCGACGAGCAGTACTTC. Translation gives CASSLETPDEQYF.

The chain couples TRBV2 to TRBJ2-5; D ambiguous. Germline V gene data show CDR1 as SNHLY and CDR2 as FYNNEI. The germline V and J ends were trimmed by 4 bases and 4 bases, with 7 bases remaining between them. The CDR3 length is 12 residues. The CDR3 DNA follows: TGTGCCAGCAGTGGATTAGGAGAGACCCAGTACTTC. Translation: CASSGLGETQYF.

This clone has just one count. V gene TRBV9 combines with J gene TRBJ1-2, with TRBD1 matching over 8 bases. The junction had 12 bases not matched to a gene; V was cut back by 3 bases and J by 8 bases. The germline gives CDR1 SGDLS, CDR2 YYNGEE. The CDR3 is 15 residues long. Here the CDR3 DNA reads TGTGCCAGCAGCGCTCCCCTGGGGACAGGACTCGGCTACACCTTC. This encodes CASSAPLGTGLGYTF. The complete variable domain, with remaining parts taken from reference TRBV9 and TRBJ1-2, reads DSGVTQTPKHLITATGQRVTLRCSPRSGDLSVYWYQQSLDQGLQFLIQYYNGEERAKGNILERFSAQQFPDLHSELNLSSLELGDSALYFCASSAPLGTGLGYTFGSGTRLTVV.

A few counts support this clone. This chain uses TRBV5-5 with TRBJ1-4, with D perhaps matching TRBD1 (6 bases). The germline V and J ends were trimmed by 0 bases and 8 bases, with 14 bases remaining between them. There are 15 residues in the CDR3. Germline CDR1 is SGHKS and CDR2 is YYEKEE (reference sequence). The CDR3 region is CASSLARGLGEKLFF. CDR3 coding DNA: TGTGCCAGCAGCTTGGCTCGGGGGCTGGGAGAAAAACTGTTTTTT.

This clone was counted a single time. This chain uses TRBV5-6 with TRBJ2-1; TRBD2 aligns across 10 bases. The germline V gene has CDR1 SGHDT and CDR2 YYEEEE. CDR3 length: 14 residues. J gave up 9 bases and V 2 bases, and 5 bases lay outside the gene matches. The CDR3 region is CASSFGTSVREQFF. Written as DNA, the CDR3 is TGTGCCAGCAGCTTCGGGACTAGCGTTCGTGAGCAGTTCTTC.

The J gene is TRBJ2-1, the V gene TRBV2; the D is unclear. Germline V gene lookup returns CDR1 SNHLY and CDR2 FYNNEI. The CDR3 is 12 residues long. The V gene lost 5 bases and the J gene lost 4 bases, with 6 bases spanning the gap. The CDR3 reads CASSYPYNEQFF. CDR3 nucleotide sequence: TGTGCCAGCAGTTACCCTTACAATGAGCAGTTCTTC. Complete variable domain (other parts from reference TRBV2 and TRBJ2-1): EPEVTQTPSHQVTQMGQEVILRCVPISNHLYFYWYRQILGQKVEFLVSFYNNEISEKSEIFDDQFSVERPDGSNFTLKIRSTKLEDSAMYFCASSYPYNEQFFGPGTRLTVL.

The chain recombines TRBV27 with TRBJ1-5; no reliable D call. The germline CDR1 and CDR2 sequences are MNHEY and SMNVEV (reference sequence). The CDR3 consists of 14 residues. Trimming left V 4 bases short and J 6 bases short, with 13 bases between. DNA for the CDR3: TGTGCCAGCAGTTCCTACAGCGTGGGTCAGCCCCAGCATTTT. Its translation: CASSSYSVGQPQHF.

The rearrangement links TRBV7-2 to TRBJ2-6; D not resolved. CDR1 is SGHTA and CDR2 is FQGNSA in the germline V gene. Trimming left V 5 bases short and J 4 bases short, with 9 bases between. CDR3 size: 14 residues. CDR3 sequence reads: CASSPLSGANVLTF. The CDR3 DNA reads as TGTGCCAGCAGCCCTCTTTCGGGGGCCAACGTCCTGACTTTC.

This clone was counted only a few times. This rearrangement joins TRBV11-2 to TRBJ2-1; the D call may be TRBD1 or TRBD2 (5 bases each). The length of the CDR3 is 15 residues. Trimming cost V 5 bases and J 0 bases, with 11 bases left between them. The germline V gene encodes CDR1 SGHAT and CDR2 FQNNGV. Written as DNA, the CDR3 is TGTGCCAGCAGCCCGGGACGGAGCTCCTACAATGAGCAGTTCTTC. It specifies CASSPGRSSYNEQFF.

The chain uses TRBV23-1 and TRBJ2-6; D is unresolved. TRBV23-1 is placed among ORFs of uncertain function. Trimming cost V 8 bases and J 0 bases, with 14 bases left between them. CDR3 length: 16 amino acids. CDR3 sequence (DNA): TGCGCCAGCTTGAAAACTAAAGGCTCTGGGGCCAACGTCCTGACTTTC. Translating gives CASLKTKGSGANVLTF.

This clone was detected only a few times. This chain joins TRBV14 and TRBJ2-7; D assignment may be TRBD1 or TRBD2 (5 bases each). Germline V gives CDR1 SGHDN, CDR2 FVKESK. Trimming removed 0 bases from V and 2 bases from J, with 20 bases in between. The CDR3 runs to 18 residues. CDR3 DNA sequence: TGTGCCAGCAGCCAAGATCATCTTGGGGGTGGAGAGCCCTACGAGCAGTACTTC. Translated: CASSQDHLGGGEPYEQYF.

The chain carries TRBV7-6 and TRBJ2-7; D gene unclear. V was cut by 1 base and J by 5 bases, with 9 bases left in between. Germline V lookup: CDR1 SGHVS, CDR2 FNYEAQ. The CDR3 totals 13 residues. This CDR3 is CASSLELGNEQYF. In DNA, the CDR3 is TGTGCCAGCAGCTTAGAATTGGGGAACGAGCAGTACTTC. Using reference TRBV7-6 and TRBJ2-7 for the parts outside the CDR3, the full variable domain is GAGVSQSPRYKVTKRGQDVALRCDPISGHVSLYWYRQALGQGPEFLTYFNYEAQQDKSGLPNDRFSAERPEGSISTLTIQRTEQRDSAMYRCASSLELGNEQYFGPGTRLTVT.

The chain has TRBV7-3 and TRBJ1-1, with D unresolved. The CDR3 loop spans 13 amino acids. Germline V gives CDR1 SGHTA, CDR2 FQGTGA. V shed 5 bases and J shed 8 bases, with 15 bases lying between them. The CDR3 here is CASSPIAGEEAFF. The CDR3 nucleotides read TGTGCCAGCAGCCCGATTGCCGGGGAGGAAGCTTTCTTT.

The chain uses TRBV27 and TRBJ1-2; possibly TRBD1 for D (5 bases). CDR1 is MNHEY, CDR2 SMNVEV, per germline (reference sequence). The V end lost 0 bases, the J end lost 4 bases, and 12 bases lay between the germline ends. The CDR3 sequence is 15 residues long. Written as DNA, the CDR3 is TGTGCCAGCAGTTTATCGGCAGGGTCGGGCTATGGCTACACCTTC. Translated, it gives CASSLSAGSGYGYTF.

The J gene is TRBJ2-7, the V gene TRBV25-1; tentative D call: TRBD2 (6 bases). The germline V and J ends were trimmed by 1 base and 12 bases, with 16 bases remaining between them. Germline V gene lookup returns CDR1 MGHDK and CDR2 SYGVNS. This CDR3 is built from 13 residues. CDR3 in amino acids: CASSEWGVAKRYF. CDR3 coding DNA: TGTGCCAGCAGTGAATGGGGGGTGGCAAAGCGGTACTTC.

CDR3 loop: CASSSRTYEQYF. The CDR3 bases are TGCGCCAGCAGCTCCAGGACCTACGAGCAGTACTTC. The chain links TRBV4-1 to TRBJ2-7; D is uncertain. CDR3 length: 12 residues. Germline-derived CDR1 and CDR2 are MGHRA and YSYEKL. Trimming cost V 5 bases and J 2 bases, with 7 bases left between them.

CDR3 protein: CASSLGFGLGMNTEAFF. CDR3 in DNA: TGTGCCAGCAGTTTAGGATTCGGTCTGGGGATGAACACTGAAGCTTTCTTT. The rearrangement uses TRBV27 and TRBJ1-1; D gene unclear. Trimming shortened V by 2 bases and J by 0 bases, and 16 bases separated the two germline ends. The CDR3 spans 17 residues. CDR1 and CDR2 (germline): MNHEY, SMNVEV (reference sequence).

This clone was seen a handful of times. J is TRBJ2-3 and V is TRBV4-1; 11 nucleotides agree with TRBD2. Germline CDR1 and CDR2: MGHRA and YSYEKL. The CDR3 sequence is 17 residues long. The trim removed 3 bases at V and 0 bases at J, leaving 5 bases unmatched. The CDR3 loop is CASSHPGTSGSTDTQYF. The CDR3 nucleotides read TGCGCCAGCAGCCACCCCGGGACTAGCGGCAGCACAGATACGCAGTATTTT.

V and J are TRBV4-1 and TRBJ1-1; D is ambiguous. The germline CDR1 and CDR2 sequences are MGHRA and YSYEKL. The V end lost 11 bases, the J end lost 4 bases, and 17 bases lay between the germline ends. The CDR3 contains 13 residues. CDR3 region: CAAGSMGGTEAFF. The CDR3 DNA is TGCGCCGCTGGGTCGATGGGTGGCACTGAAGCTTTCTTT.

The chain joins TRBV7-9 to TRBJ1-2; tentative D call: TRBD1 (5 bases). The CDR3 loop spans 13 amino acids. The V and J ends lost 5 bases and 4 bases respectively, with 11 bases between them. Germline V gene lookup returns CDR1 SEHNR and CDR2 FQNEAQ (reference sequence). The CDR3 DNA sequence: TGTGCCAGCAGCCCCCCAGGGACCTATGGCTACACCTTC. This translates into CASSPPGTYGYTF.